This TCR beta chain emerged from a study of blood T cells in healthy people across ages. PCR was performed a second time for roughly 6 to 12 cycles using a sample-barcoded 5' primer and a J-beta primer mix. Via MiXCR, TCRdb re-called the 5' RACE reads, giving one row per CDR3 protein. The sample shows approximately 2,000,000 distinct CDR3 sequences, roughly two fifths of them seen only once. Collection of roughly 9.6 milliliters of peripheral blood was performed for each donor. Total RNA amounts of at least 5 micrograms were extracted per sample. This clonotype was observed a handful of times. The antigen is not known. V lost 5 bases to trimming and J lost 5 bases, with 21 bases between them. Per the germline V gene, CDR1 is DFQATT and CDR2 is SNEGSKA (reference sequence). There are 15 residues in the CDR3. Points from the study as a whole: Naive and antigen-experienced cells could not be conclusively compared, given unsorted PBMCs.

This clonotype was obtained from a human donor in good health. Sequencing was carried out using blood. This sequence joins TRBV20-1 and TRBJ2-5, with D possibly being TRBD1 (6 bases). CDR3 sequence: CSAPQRTVGTETQYF. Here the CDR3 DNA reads TGCAGTGCTCCCCAACGGACAGTTGGGACGGAGACCCAGTACTTC.